The 16 T cell receptor beta chains in this list originate from one sample, sequenced in a study of TIL therapy for anti-PD-1-resistant metastatic lung cancer. The immunoSEQ assay was v3. Only in-frame clones appear in the TCRdb table, and some are missing; sequencing was by immunoSEQ multiplex PCR. The sample yields fewer than 65,000 clones, approximately 78% seen once. The time point: pre-treatment sample, taken before nivolumab and TIL therapy. The material was blood, obtained at baseline. The receptors originated from a person aged 25 to 80 with non-small cell lung cancer.

This chain links TRBV6-5 with TRBJ2-5; a weak D match, TRBD2 (5 bases). This CDR3 region has 12 residues. The V and J ends lost 7 bases and 4 bases respectively, with 10 bases between them. The germline V gene has CDR1 MNHEY and CDR2 SVGAGI. The CDR3 is CASIEGPETQYF. The CDR3 coding sequence is TGTGCCAGCATCGAGGGCCCAGAGACCCAGTACTTC.

The V gene is TRBV19, the J gene TRBJ1-5; 8 bases are a match to TRBD1. The CDR3 sequence is 16 residues long. Germline CDR1 reads LNHDA; CDR2 reads SQIVND (reference sequence). After removal of 3 bases from V and 5 bases from J, the junction contained 9 bases not matched to a gene. CDR3 bases: TGTGCCAGTAGTATCGAAGGACAGGGAGGTTATCAGCCCCAGCATTTT. It specifies CASSIEGQGGYQPQHF.

V gene TRBV7-3 combines with J gene TRBJ1-6, with D possibly being TRBD1 (5 bases). The CDR3 totals 15 residues. The germline V gene has CDR1 SGHTA and CDR2 FQGTGA. Trimming left V 5 bases short and J 8 bases short, with 16 bases between. CDR3 in DNA: TGTGCCAGCAGCGGGGCCGGGGCAGGGTATTCACCCCTCCACTTT. Protein sequence: CASSGAGAGYSPLHF.

The rearrangement joins TRBV7-2 to TRBJ1-3; D unclear. The CDR3 length is 15 residues. Trimming removed 2 bases at V and 2 bases at J, with 10 bases between. The germline gives CDR1 SGHTA, CDR2 FQGNSA. In nucleotides, the CDR3 is TGTGCCAGCAGCTTATCGGGTACCACTGGAAACACCATATATTTT. Amino acids: CASSLSGTTGNTIYF.

In its sample, this clone was seen once. This sequence joins TRBV5-4 and TRBJ1-2; D is perhaps TRBD1 (6 bases). This CDR3 has 14 residues. From germline, CDR1 is SGHNT and CDR2 YYREEE (reference sequence). Trimming pared 2 bases from V and 6 bases from J, leaving 14 bases between. The CDR3 region has the DNA TGTGCCAGCAGCTTAAACCCAGGGGCCCATGGCTACACCTTC. Its translation: CASSLNPGAHGYTF.

The rearrangement uses TRBV5-1 and TRBJ2-7; D is unresolved. Germline-derived CDR1 and CDR2 are SGHRS and YFSETQ. Trimming stripped 4 bases from V and 6 bases from J, with 20 bases between. CDR3 length: 15 residues. The CDR3 DNA is TGCGCCAGCAGCGCCGGGTCGACCACTACTTTCGAGCAGTACTTC. This translates into CASSAGSTTTFEQYF.

This sequence joins TRBV28 and TRBJ1-5; 9 positions match TRBD1. This CDR3 contains 16 residues. Germline V lookup: CDR1 MDHEN, CDR2 SYDVKM. J gave up 6 bases and V 2 bases, and 8 bases lay outside the gene matches. The CDR3 reads CASSLKGTGRRQPQHF. The CDR3 region has the DNA TGTGCCAGCAGTTTAAAGGGGACAGGGAGGCGTCAGCCCCAGCATTTT.

The chain has TRBV16 and TRBJ1-4, with D maybe TRBD1 (5 bases). CDR1 and CDR2 from the germline V gene are KGHSY and FQNENV. The CDR3 is 16 residues long. The V and J ends lost 4 bases and 2 bases respectively, with 14 bases between them. The CDR3 spells CASSRRVRGTNEKLFF. For the CDR3, the DNA is TGTGCCAGCAGCCGAAGGGTCCGGGGCACTAATGAAAAACTGTTTTTT. The whole variable domain, remainder taken from reference TRBV16 and TRBJ1-4, is GEEVAQTPKHLVRGEGQKAKLYCAPIKGHSYVFWYQQVLKNEFKFLISFQNENVFDETGMPKERFSAKCLPNSPCSLEIQATKLEDSAVYFCASSRRVRGTNEKLFFGSGTQLSVL.

This clone was seen a few times. The chain carries TRBV7-9 and TRBJ1-4, with 10 positions matching TRBD1. The CDR3 is made up of 14 amino acids. V trimming: 5 bases; J trimming: 4 bases; junction bases outside the gene matches: 1. Looked up from germline, CDR1 is SEHNR and CDR2 is FQNEAQ (reference sequence). The CDR3 nucleotides read TGTGCCAGCAGCCGGGACAGGGGTAATGAAAAACTGTTTTTT. It is translated as CASSRDRGNEKLFF.

J is TRBJ2-7 and V is TRBV5-6; D gene unclear. Trimming pared 0 bases from V and 2 bases from J, leaving 9 bases between. The CDR3 length is 14 residues. Germline values: CDR1 SGHDT, CDR2 YYEEEE. This chain's CDR3 is CASSLGTDPYEQYF. The CDR3 coding sequence is TGTGCCAGCAGCTTGGGAACAGACCCCTACGAGCAGTACTTC.

The rearrangement joins TRBV5-1 to TRBJ1-3; D unclear. Germline V gives CDR1 SGHRS, CDR2 YFSETQ. Trimming took 0 bases from V and 0 from J, leaving 7 bases between them. The CDR3 covers 15 residues. In DNA, the CDR3 is TGCGCCAGCAGCTTGGACCAGAACTCTGGAAACACCATATATTTT. It encodes CASSLDQNSGNTIYF. The full variable domain, rest sourced from reference TRBV5-1 and TRBJ1-3, is KAGVTQTPRYLIKTRGQQVTLSCSPISGHRSVSWYQQTPGQGLQFLFEYFSETQRNKGNFPGRFSGRQFSNSRSEMNVSTLELGDSALYLCASSLDQNSGNTIYFGEGSWLTVV.

The chain links TRBV27 to TRBJ1-1; no firm D call. The CDR3 extends over 13 amino acids. Per germline, CDR1 MNHEY and CDR2 SMNVEV (reference sequence). Trimming pared 3 bases from V and 2 bases from J, leaving 7 bases between. CDR3: CASSFSANTEAFF. Here the CDR3 DNA reads TGTGCCAGCAGTTTCTCCGCCAACACTGAAGCTTTCTTT.

The J gene is TRBJ2-1, the V gene TRBV2; D gene unclear. Germline V gene data show CDR1 as SNHLY and CDR2 as FYNNEI. The CDR3 covers 14 residues. V was pared by 3 bases and J by 0 bases, with 6 bases between. CDR3 protein: CASSEDPSYNEQFF. DNA of the CDR3: TGTGCCAGCAGTGAGGATCCCTCCTACAATGAGCAGTTCTTC.

The rearrangement uses TRBV19 and TRBJ2-3; tentatively, D is TRBD1 or TRBD2 (6 bases each). The CDR3 extends over 16 amino acids. V lost 10 bases to trimming and J lost 2 bases, with 22 bases between them. The V gene's germline CDR1 is LNHDA and CDR2 SQIVND (reference sequence). The CDR3 loop reads CATQTRLGGLTDTQYF. The CDR3 DNA reads TGTGCCACTCAAACTCGGTTGGGGGGCCTCACAGATACGCAGTATTTT.

V and J are TRBV28 and TRBJ2-2; 7 nucleotides match TRBD1. Germline values: CDR1 MDHEN, CDR2 SYDVKM. The CDR3 has 15 residues. V lost 7 bases to trimming and J lost 4 bases; unmatched junction nucleotides: 9. The CDR3 DNA reads TGTGCCAGCAAACCCGACAGGGCGAGCACCGGGGAGCTGTTTTTT. Protein sequence: CASKPDRASTGELFF. The full variable domain, with the rest looked up from reference TRBV28 and TRBJ2-2, is DVKVTQSSRYLVKRTGEKVFLECVQDMDHENMFWYRQDPGLGLRLIYFSYDVKMKEKGDIPEGYSVSREKKERFSLILESASTNQTSMYLCASKPDRASTGELFFGEGSRLTVL.

The genes are TRBV10-1 and TRBJ2-1, with D unresolved. V gave up 0 bases and J gave up 9 bases, with 6 bases separating them. Germline CDR1 reads WNHNN; CDR2 reads SYGVQD (reference sequence). The CDR3 consists of 12 residues. CDR3 sequence reads: CASSESLSEQFF. DNA for the CDR3: TGCGCCAGCAGTGAGTCTCTTAGTGAGCAGTTCTTC.